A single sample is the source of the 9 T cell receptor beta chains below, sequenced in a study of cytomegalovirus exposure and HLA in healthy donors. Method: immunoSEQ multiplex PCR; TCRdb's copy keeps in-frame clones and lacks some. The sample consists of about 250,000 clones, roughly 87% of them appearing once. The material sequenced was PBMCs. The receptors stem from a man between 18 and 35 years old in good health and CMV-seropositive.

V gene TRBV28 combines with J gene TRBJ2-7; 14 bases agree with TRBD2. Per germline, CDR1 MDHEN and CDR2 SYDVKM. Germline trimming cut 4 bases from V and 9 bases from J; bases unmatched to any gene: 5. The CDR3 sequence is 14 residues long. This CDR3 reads CASSSGLAGDLQYF. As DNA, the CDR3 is TGTGCCAGCAGTTCGGGACTAGCGGGAGACTTGCAGTACTTC.

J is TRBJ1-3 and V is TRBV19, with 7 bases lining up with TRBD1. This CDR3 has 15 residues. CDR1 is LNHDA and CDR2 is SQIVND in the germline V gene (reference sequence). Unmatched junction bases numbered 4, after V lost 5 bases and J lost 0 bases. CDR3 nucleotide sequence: TGTGCCAGTAGTGCGGACAGGCTCTCTGGAAACACCATATATTTT. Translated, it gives CASSADRLSGNTIYF.

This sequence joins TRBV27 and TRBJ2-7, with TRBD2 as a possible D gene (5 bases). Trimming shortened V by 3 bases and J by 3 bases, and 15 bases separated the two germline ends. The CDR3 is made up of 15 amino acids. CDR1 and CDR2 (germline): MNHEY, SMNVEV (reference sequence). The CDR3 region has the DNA TGTGCCAGCAGTTTCCTACCCCCAACTAGCTACGAGCAGTACTTC. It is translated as CASSFLPPTSYEQYF.

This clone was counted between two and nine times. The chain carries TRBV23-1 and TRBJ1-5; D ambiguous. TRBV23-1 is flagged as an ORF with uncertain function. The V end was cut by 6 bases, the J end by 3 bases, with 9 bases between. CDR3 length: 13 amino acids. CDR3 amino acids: CASRDSSNQPQHF. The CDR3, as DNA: TGCGCCAGCAGGGATAGTTCCAATCAGCCCCAGCATTTT.

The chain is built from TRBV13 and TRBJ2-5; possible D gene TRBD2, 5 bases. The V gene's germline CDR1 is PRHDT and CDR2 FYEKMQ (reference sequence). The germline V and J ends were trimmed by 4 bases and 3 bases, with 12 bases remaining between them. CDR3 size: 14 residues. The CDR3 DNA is TGTGCCAGCAGCTCGCCTGACTACGAAGAGACCCAGTACTTC. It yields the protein CASSSPDYEETQYF.

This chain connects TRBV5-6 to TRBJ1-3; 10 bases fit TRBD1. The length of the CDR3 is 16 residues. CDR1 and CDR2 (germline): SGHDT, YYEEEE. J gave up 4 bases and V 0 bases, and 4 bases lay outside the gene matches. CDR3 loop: CASSLGQGAFGNTIYF. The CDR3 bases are TGTGCCAGCAGCTTGGGACAGGGGGCGTTCGGAAACACCATATATTTT.

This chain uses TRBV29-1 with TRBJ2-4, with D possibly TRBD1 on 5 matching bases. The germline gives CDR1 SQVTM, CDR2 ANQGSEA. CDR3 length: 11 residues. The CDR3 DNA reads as TGCACCGACAGCCACAAAAACATTCAGTACTTC. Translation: CTDSHKNIQYF. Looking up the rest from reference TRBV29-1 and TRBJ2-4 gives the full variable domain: SAVISQKPSRDICQRGTSLTIQCQVDSQVTMMFWYRQQPGQSLTLIATANQGSEATYESGFVIDKFPISRPNLTFSTLTVSNMSPEDSSIYLCTDSHKNIQYFGAGTRLSVL.

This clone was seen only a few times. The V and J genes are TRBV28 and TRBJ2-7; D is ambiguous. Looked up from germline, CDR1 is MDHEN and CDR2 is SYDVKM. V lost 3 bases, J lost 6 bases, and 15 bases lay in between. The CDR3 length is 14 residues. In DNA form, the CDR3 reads TGTGCCAGCAGTTTCGGGTCCCGCGAGCGCGAGCAGTACTTC. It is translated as CASSFGSREREQYF.

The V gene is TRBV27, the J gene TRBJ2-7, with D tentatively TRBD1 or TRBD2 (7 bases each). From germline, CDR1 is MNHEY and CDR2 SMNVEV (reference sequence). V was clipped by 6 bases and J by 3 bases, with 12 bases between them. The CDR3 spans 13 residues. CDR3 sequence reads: CASSFRGGYEQYF. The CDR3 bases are TGTGCCAGCAGCTTCAGGGGGGGCTACGAGCAGTACTTC.